This T cell receptor beta chain stems from a study of low-dose radiotherapy and immunotherapy resistance in tumors. Study overall: Study patients were administered oral aspirin at 300 mg daily for four cycles from cycle 1 day 1.

This clonotype occurred many times. The time point here: before trial treatment. The CDR3 is made up of 11 amino acids. Germline assignment: CDR1 DFQATT and CDR2 SNEGSKA (reference sequence). V was clipped by 6 bases and J by 5 bases, with 11 bases between them. With TRAV- and TRBV-specific primers, first-strand cDNA was made, covering the alpha and beta chains. Amplification of TCRs used a constant-region primer and V-primer adapter for approximately 18 PCR cycles. Amplifying the isolated mRNA was done by in vitro transcription. TCRdb used MiXCR to reprocess the reads, holding one entry per CDR3 protein. The sample records 70,000 to 90,000 distinct CDR3 sequences, 15% to 20% being singletons.

This clonotype was obtained from a male donor with prostate cancer. The rearrangement joins TRBV20-1 to TRBJ2-7; D may be TRBD1 (6 bases). Sequencing was performed on PBMCs, taken before treatment. CDR3 nucleotides: TGCAGTGCGACAGGTCTCGACGAGCAGTACTTC. The encoded protein is CSATGLDEQYF.